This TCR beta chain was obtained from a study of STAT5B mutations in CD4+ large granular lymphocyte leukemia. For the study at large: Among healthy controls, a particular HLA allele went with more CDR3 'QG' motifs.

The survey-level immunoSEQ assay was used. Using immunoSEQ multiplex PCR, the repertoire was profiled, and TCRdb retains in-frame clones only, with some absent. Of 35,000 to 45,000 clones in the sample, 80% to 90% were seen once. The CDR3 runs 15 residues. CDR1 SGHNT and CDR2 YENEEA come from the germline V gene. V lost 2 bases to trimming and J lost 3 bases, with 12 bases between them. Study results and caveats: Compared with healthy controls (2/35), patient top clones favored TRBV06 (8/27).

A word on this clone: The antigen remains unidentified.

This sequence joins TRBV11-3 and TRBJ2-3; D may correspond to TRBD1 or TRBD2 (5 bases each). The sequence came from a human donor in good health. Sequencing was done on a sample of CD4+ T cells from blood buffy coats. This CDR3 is CASSLRGERTDTQYF. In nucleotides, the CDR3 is TGTGCCAGCAGCTTACGAGGGGAAAGGACAGATACGCAGTATTTT.